The 10 T cell receptor beta chains below all came from one sample that was sequenced in a study of blood T cell repertoires in COVID-19. The method was immunoSEQ multiplex PCR; TCRdb's version includes in-frame clones alone and lacks a portion of them. Of around 160,000 clones in the sample, 70% to 90% are singletons; the top ten hold approximately 3%. The source material was peripheral blood. These TCRs come from a man in his 60s with acute or convalescent COVID-19.

This chain links TRBV5-4 with TRBJ2-5, with TRBD2 matching 7 bases. From germline, CDR1 is SGHNT and CDR2 YYREEE (reference sequence). Trimming cost V 0 bases and J 2 bases; bases outside gene matches: 1. The length of the CDR3 is 14 residues. CDR3 protein: CASSLGGGQETQYF. The DNA for the CDR3 is TGTGCCAGCAGCTTGGGGGGGGGACAAGAGACCCAGTACTTC.

This chain uses TRBV4-3 with TRBJ1-4, with D possibly TRBD1 on 6 matching bases. V lost 1 base to trimming and J lost 4 bases, with 13 bases between them. The CDR3 has 16 amino acids. The germline V gene has CDR1 LGHNA and CDR2 YSLEER. The CDR3: CASSQAHRAYNEKLFF. CDR3 in DNA: TGCGCCAGCAGCCAAGCCCACAGGGCTTATAATGAAAAACTGTTTTTT.

The chain uses TRBV5-4 and TRBJ2-1; 12 positions agree with TRBD2. This CDR3 is built from 15 residues. In germline, CDR1 is SGHNT, CDR2 YYREEE (reference sequence). Trimming removed 1 base from V and 7 bases from J; junction bases left unmatched: 3. The CDR3 protein is CASSLPSGGVNEQFF. The CDR3 DNA reads TGTGCCAGCAGCTTGCCTAGCGGGGGGGTAAATGAGCAGTTCTTC.

In DNA, the CDR3 is TGCAGCGTTGCTCCCGAAGCTTTCTTT. Translated, it gives CSVAPEAFF. V and J are TRBV29-1 and TRBJ1-1, with D unresolved. V lost 4 bases and J lost 8, with 5 bases in between. CDR1 SQVTM and CDR2 ANQGSEA come from the germline V gene. The CDR3 has 9 residues.

The V gene is TRBV25-1, the J gene TRBJ2-3; D not certain. The V end lost 7 bases, the J end lost 6 bases, and 8 bases lay between the germline ends. CDR3 size: 11 residues. Germline CDR1 and CDR2: MGHDK and SYGVNS. This CDR3 reads CASTGADTQYF. The CDR3 DNA reads as TGTGCCAGCACTGGTGCGGATACGCAGTATTTT.

This sequence joins TRBV7-2 and TRBJ2-7; 9 nucleotides line up with TRBD2. Germline V gene lookup returns CDR1 SGHTA and CDR2 FQGNSA. J gave up 6 bases and V 3 bases, and 0 bases lay outside the gene matches. The CDR3 consists of 12 residues. The DNA of the CDR3 is TGTGCCAGCAGCTTTAGCGGGGGCGAGCAGTACTTC. As protein: CASSFSGGEQYF.

This sequence joins TRBV5-1 and TRBJ1-1, with TRBD1 matching 8 bases. This CDR3 is 16 amino acids long. Germline V lookup: CDR1 SGHRS, CDR2 YFSETQ. The J segment lost 0 bases and the V segment lost 0 bases, leaving 4 bases of the junction unmatched. CDR3 residues: CASSLGDRGMNTEAFF. The DNA for the CDR3 is TGCGCCAGCAGCTTGGGAGACAGGGGCATGAACACTGAAGCTTTCTTT.

This clone was observed a single time. The genes are TRBV5-1 and TRBJ2-2; the match to TRBD2 covers 12 bases. Trimming took 4 bases from V and 7 from J; bases not matched to a gene: 5. Germline V gene lookup returns CDR1 SGHRS and CDR2 YFSETQ. The CDR3 spans 15 residues. CDR3 DNA: TGCGCCAGCAGCCCGGGACTAGCGGGCCGCGGGGAGCTGTTTTTT. Its translation is CASSPGLAGRGELFF.

The sample holds one count of this clone. In nucleotides, the CDR3 is TGTGCCAGCAGCACGCGACAGGGGAAACACAATGAGCAGTTCTTC. This translates into CASSTRQGKHNEQFF. The V and J genes are TRBV7-8 and TRBJ2-1, with TRBD1 identical over 8 bases. With V trimmed by 5 bases and J by 5 bases, 8 bases remained unmatched. The CDR3 extends over 15 amino acids. Looked up from germline, CDR1 is SGHVS and CDR2 is FQNEAQ. Full variable domain (missing parts from reference TRBV7-8 and TRBJ2-1): GAGVSQSPRYKVAKRGQDVALRCDPISGHVSLFWYQQALGQGPEFLTYFQNEAQLDKSGLPSDRFFAERPEGSVSTLKIQRTQQEDSAVYLCASSTRQGKHNEQFFGPGTRLTVL.

The chain is built from TRBV18 and TRBJ1-3; unclear D gene. This CDR3 comprises 15 residues. Germline lookup yields CDR1 KGHSH and CDR2 LQKENI. Between the trimmed V and J ends, which lost 2 bases and 3 bases, there was a span of 11 bases. DNA for the CDR3: TGTGCCAGCTCACCAACCCGGGATGATGGAAACACCATATATTTT. Encoded protein: CASSPTRDDGNTIYF.